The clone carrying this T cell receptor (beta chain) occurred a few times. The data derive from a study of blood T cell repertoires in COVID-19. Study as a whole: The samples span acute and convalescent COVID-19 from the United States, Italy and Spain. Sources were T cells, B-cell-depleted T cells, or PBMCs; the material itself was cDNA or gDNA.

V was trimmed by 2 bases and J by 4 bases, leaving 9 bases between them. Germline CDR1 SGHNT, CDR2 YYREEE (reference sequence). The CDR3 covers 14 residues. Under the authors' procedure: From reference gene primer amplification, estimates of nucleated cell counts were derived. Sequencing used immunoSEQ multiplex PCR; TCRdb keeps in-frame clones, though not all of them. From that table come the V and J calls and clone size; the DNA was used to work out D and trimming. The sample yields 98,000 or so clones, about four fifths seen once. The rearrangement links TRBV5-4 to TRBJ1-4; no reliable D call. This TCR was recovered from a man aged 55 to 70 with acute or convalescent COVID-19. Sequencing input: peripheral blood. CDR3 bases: TGTGCCAGCAGCTTCGAGGTGAATAATGAAAAACTGTTTTTT. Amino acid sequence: CASSFEVNNEKLFF.